One sample yielded the 16 T cell receptor beta chains listed below, sequenced in a study of PD-L1 blockade in urothelial cancer. Time point noted: pretreatment peripheral blood. Produced via immunoSEQ multiplex PCR; TCRdb's table is partial and in-frame only. The sample contains roughly 16,000 clones, approximately 89% of which appear only once. The specimen was PBMCs, collected around atezolizumab (anti-PD-L1) treatment. These receptors were collected from a man between 65 and 85 years old with urothelial cancer.

The chain carries TRBV2 and TRBJ2-5; maybe TRBD2 (5 bases). Trimming left V 2 bases short and J 4 bases short, with 17 bases between. The CDR3 runs 16 residues. Germline V CDR1 and CDR2: SNHLY, FYNNEI. The CDR3 region is CASSESGSATRETQYF. The CDR3 DNA follows: TGTGCCAGCAGTGAATCGGGTAGCGCTACTCGAGAGACCCAGTACTTC.

The genes are TRBV6-1 and TRBJ1-5, with a tentative D call TRBD1 (5 bases). The CDR3 is 14 amino acids. In germline, CDR1 is MNHNS, CDR2 SASEGT. V lost 7 bases, J lost 7 bases, and 17 bases lay in between. The CDR3 DNA sequence: TGTGCCAGCACCCAGATAAGGGGAGGCCAGCCCCAGCATTTT. It codes for CASTQIRGGQPQHF.

The genes are TRBV9 and TRBJ2-5, with 13 nucleotides matching TRBD2. CDR1 is SGDLS, CDR2 YYNGEE, per germline. Unmatched junction bases numbered 7, after V lost 0 bases and J lost 5 bases. The CDR3 sequence is 17 residues long. The CDR3 sequence is CASSVGTSGGNLETQYF. The DNA of the CDR3 is TGTGCCAGCAGCGTAGGGACTAGCGGGGGTAACTTGGAGACCCAGTACTTC. Filled out from reference TRBV9 and TRBJ2-5, the complete variable domain reads DSGVTQTPKHLITATGQRVTLRCSPRSGDLSVYWYQQSLDQGLQFLIQYYNGEERAKGNILERFSAQQFPDLHSELNLSSLELGDSALYFCASSVGTSGGNLETQYFGPGTRLLVL.

In the case of this clone: The junction departs from the called germline gene at one end, perhaps through a read error. This sequence joins TRBV6-6 and TRBJ2-5; tentatively, D is TRBD2 (6 bases). Germline CDR1 reads MNHNY; CDR2 reads SVGAGI (reference sequence). The CDR3 loop spans 15 amino acids. CDR3 protein: CASSYEGLSQEAQYF. In nucleotides, the CDR3 is TGTGCCAGCAGTTACGAGGGACTTTCACAAGAGGCCCAGTACTTC.

This chain connects TRBV21-1 to TRBJ1-1; the D call in the table, TRBD1, was not verified against the DNA. TRBV21-1 is a listed pseudogene. The CDR3 length is 14 residues. In DNA, the CDR3 is TGTGCCAGCAGCCTCCGACAGGCTAACACTGAAGCTTTCTTT. This encodes CASSLRQANTEAFF.

Relative to its sample, this clone is medium-sized. The CDR3 nucleotides read TGTGCCAGCAGCTTGGAGGGACACGGGGGGCAGCCCCAGCATTTT. Its translation: CASSLEGHGGQPQHF. The genes are TRBV5-6 and TRBJ1-5; perhaps TRBD1 as D (6 bases). This CDR3 has 15 residues. CDR1 and CDR2 (germline): SGHDT, YYEEEE. V was shortened by 0 bases and J by 7 bases, with 14 bases between the two germline ends.

V gene TRBV19 combines with J gene TRBJ2-2; TRBD1 is a possible D gene (7 bases). This CDR3 has 17 amino acids. CDR1 LNHDA and CDR2 SQIVND come from the germline V gene (reference sequence). Trimming shortened V by 9 bases and J by 4 bases, and 24 bases separated the two germline ends. CDR3 in DNA: TGTGCCAGACCCCGGAGGGGGCGTCGCTTCCTCACCGGGGAGCTGTTTTTT. Its translation: CARPRRGRRFLTGELFF.

V usage is TRBV19 and J usage is TRBJ2-3, with 7 bases matching TRBD2. CDR1 and CDR2 (germline): LNHDA, SQIVND (reference sequence). This CDR3 has 15 amino acids. J was trimmed by 2 bases and V by 5 bases; bases with no gene match: 7. The CDR3 nucleotides are TGTGCCAGTAGTGCGGCAGCGGGGCCCACAGATACGCAGTATTTT. Amino acid sequence: CASSAAAGPTDTQYF.

This sequence joins TRBV11-2 and TRBJ2-7; D is perhaps TRBD2 (5 bases). This CDR3 is 13 amino acids long. The germline V gene encodes CDR1 SGHAT and CDR2 FQNNGV. Deletions cut 5 bases from V and 9 bases from J, with 17 bases between. The DNA for the CDR3 is TGTGCCAGCAGCACCCAAGAGGGAAAGGGGCAGTACTTC. It translates to CASSTQEGKGQYF.

The chain carries TRBV19 and TRBJ1-5; 7 nucleotides agree with TRBD1. CDR3 length: 14 residues. The ends lost 5 bases at V and 2 bases at J; junction bases unmatched: 3. CDR1 and CDR2 (germline): LNHDA, SQIVND (reference sequence). CDR3 sequence reads: CASSPQGGNQPQHF. In DNA, the CDR3 is TGTGCCAGTAGTCCCCAGGGGGGCAATCAGCCCCAGCATTTT.

This chain links TRBV10-1 with TRBJ2-3; 7 positions match TRBD1. The CDR3 is 14 residues long. J lost 4 bases, V lost 0 bases, and 1 base had no gene match. CDR1 is WNHNN, CDR2 SYGVQD, per germline (reference sequence). Written as DNA, the CDR3 is TGCGCCAGCAGTGAGTCCCAGGGGGCAGATACGCAGTATTTT. As protein: CASSESQGADTQYF.

This clone has a handful of counts. This chain joins TRBV10-3 and TRBJ2-7; 10 bases map to TRBD1. The CDR3 is made up of 14 amino acids. Germline V gene lookup returns CDR1 ENHRY and CDR2 SYGVKD. Trimming took 6 bases from V and 3 from J; bases not matched to a gene: 5. The CDR3 DNA is TGTGCCATCAGGGGGGACAGGGGCGACTACGAGCAGTACTTC. Amino acids: CAIRGDRGDYEQYF.

The chain couples TRBV5-1 to TRBJ2-3, with 10 nucleotides matching TRBD2. The CDR3 extends over 16 amino acids. CDR1 is SGHRS and CDR2 is YFSETQ in the germline V gene. The trim removed 4 bases at V and 2 bases at J, leaving 7 bases unmatched. CDR3 protein: CASSPRAGGITDTQYF. The CDR3 nucleotides read TGCGCCAGCAGCCCAAGAGCGGGGGGGATCACAGATACGCAGTATTTT. Full variable domain (rest looked up from reference TRBV5-1 and TRBJ2-3): KAGVTQTPRYLIKTRGQQVTLSCSPISGHRSVSWYQQTPGQGLQFLFEYFSETQRNKGNFPGRFSGRQFSNSRSEMNVSTLELGDSALYLCASSPRAGGITDTQYFGPGTRLTVL.

The genes are TRBV25-1 and TRBJ2-7, with D perhaps TRBD1 (5 bases). The CDR3 loop spans 12 amino acids. In germline, CDR1 is MGHDK, CDR2 SYGVNS. V lost 1 base and J 9 bases, leaving 10 bases between the germline ends. The CDR3 DNA reads as TGTGCCAGCAGTGAATGGCAGGGTACGCAGTACTTC. Its translation is CASSEWQGTQYF.

V is TRBV29-1 and J is TRBJ1-2, with TRBD1 matching 7 bases. This CDR3 has 13 amino acids. V lost 2 bases, J lost 4 bases, and 4 bases stayed unmatched. Per the germline V gene, CDR1 is SQVTM and CDR2 is ANQGSEA. CDR3 amino acids: CSVERDSLYGYTF. CDR3 nucleotides: TGCAGCGTTGAACGGGACAGCCTCTATGGCTACACCTTC.

The rearrangement joins TRBV2 to TRBJ2-6; 9 bases are shared with TRBD1. Germline-derived CDR1 and CDR2 are SNHLY and FYNNEI. CDR3 length: 15 residues. The V segment lost 9 bases and the J segment 0 bases; nucleotides outside the gene matches: 3. CDR3 loop: CARQGARSGANVLTF. CDR3 coding DNA: TGTGCCAGACAGGGGGCCCGCTCTGGGGCCAACGTCCTGACTTTC.